This TCR beta chain was identified during a study of blood T cell repertoires in COVID-19. Study as a whole: PBMCs, B-cell-depleted T cells, or T cells were the source of the cDNA or gDNA that made up the material.

Source study methods: Amplified reference gene primers provided the basis for estimating nucleated cell counts. Method: immunoSEQ multiplex PCR; TCRdb's copy keeps in-frame clones and lacks some. V and J calls plus clone size are reproduced from that table; the DNA served to infer D and trimming. Among around 150,000 clones listed, 65% to 85% were seen once. Unmatched junction bases numbered 7, after V lost 5 bases and J lost 5 bases. The germline gives CDR1 MNHNY, CDR2 SVGAGI (reference sequence). This CDR3 comprises 14 residues. The source of this sequence is a woman of 80 years or more with acute or convalescent COVID-19. This chain uses TRBV6-6 with TRBJ2-7; 9 nucleotides align to TRBD1. Material: peripheral blood. The DNA for the CDR3 is TGTGCCAGCAGTCGGGGACAGGGAGACGACGAGCAGTACTTC. Translating it yields CASSRGQGDDEQYF.